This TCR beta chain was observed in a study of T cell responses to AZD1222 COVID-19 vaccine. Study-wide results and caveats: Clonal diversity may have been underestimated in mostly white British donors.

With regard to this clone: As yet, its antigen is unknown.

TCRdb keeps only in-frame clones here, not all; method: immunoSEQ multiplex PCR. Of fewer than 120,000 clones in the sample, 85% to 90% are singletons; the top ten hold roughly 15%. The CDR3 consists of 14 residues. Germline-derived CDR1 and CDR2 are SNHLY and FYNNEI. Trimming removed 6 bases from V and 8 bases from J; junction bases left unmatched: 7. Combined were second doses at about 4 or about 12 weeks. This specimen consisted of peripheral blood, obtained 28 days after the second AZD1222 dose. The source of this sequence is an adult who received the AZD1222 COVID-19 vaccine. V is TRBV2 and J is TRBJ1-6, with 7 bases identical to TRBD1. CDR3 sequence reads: CASSPGGGHSPLHF. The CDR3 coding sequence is TGTGCCAGCAGCCCAGGGGGTGGACATTCACCCCTCCACTTT. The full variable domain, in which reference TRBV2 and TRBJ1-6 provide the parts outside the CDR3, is EPEVTQTPSHQVTQMGQEVILRCVPISNHLYFYWYRQILGQKVEFLVSFYNNEISEKSEIFDDQFSVERPDGSNFTLKIRSTKLEDSAMYFCASSPGGGHSPLHFGNGTRLTVT.